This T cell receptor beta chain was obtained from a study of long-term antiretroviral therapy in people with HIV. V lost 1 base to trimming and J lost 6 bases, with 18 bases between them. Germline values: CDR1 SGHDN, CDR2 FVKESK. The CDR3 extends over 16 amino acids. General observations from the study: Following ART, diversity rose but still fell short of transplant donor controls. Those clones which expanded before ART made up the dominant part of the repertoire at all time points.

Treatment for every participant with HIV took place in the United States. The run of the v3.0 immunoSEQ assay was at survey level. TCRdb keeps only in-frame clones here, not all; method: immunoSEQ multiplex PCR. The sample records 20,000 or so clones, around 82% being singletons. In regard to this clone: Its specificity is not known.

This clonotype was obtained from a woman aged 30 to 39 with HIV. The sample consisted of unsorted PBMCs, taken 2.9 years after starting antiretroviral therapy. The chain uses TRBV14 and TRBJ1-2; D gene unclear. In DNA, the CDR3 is TGTGCCAGCAGCCAAGTCCTTACCTCGACGGGCGATGGCTACACCTTC. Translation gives CASSQVLTSTGDGYTF.